These 13 T cell receptor beta chains originate from one sample sequenced in a study of blood T cell repertoires in COVID-19. Assay used: immunoSEQ multiplex PCR; TCRdb lists only in-frame clones, some missing. The profile shows over 200,000 clones, roughly 91% of them singletons. Sequencing was performed on peripheral blood. The receptors shown here come from a woman in her thirties or forties who had recovered from COVID-19.

The V call is TRBV2, the J call TRBJ2-1; 8 positions match TRBD1. V dropped 4 bases and J dropped 8; count of bases not matched to a gene: 16. From germline, CDR1 is SNHLY and CDR2 FYNNEI. There are 17 residues in the CDR3. The CDR3 here is CASSGGLLIPRGHEQFF. The CDR3 DNA follows: TGTGCCAGCAGTGGGGGACTCCTAATACCCAGGGGGCATGAGCAGTTCTTC.

J is TRBJ2-1 and V is TRBV9, with TRBD2 matching over 10 bases. CDR1 and CDR2 (germline): SGDLS, YYNGEE. CDR3 length: 18 amino acids. Trimming took 3 bases from V and 0 from J; bases not matched to a gene: 9. The CDR3 reads CASSAGLALLSSYNEQFF. The CDR3 DNA reads as TGTGCCAGCAGCGCGGGACTAGCGCTTTTAAGCTCCTACAATGAGCAGTTCTTC.

The chain is built from TRBV25-1 and TRBJ1-2; tentatively, D is TRBD1 (5 bases). The germline V gene encodes CDR1 MGHDK and CDR2 SYGVNS. V was pared by 5 bases and J by 4 bases, with 14 bases between. The CDR3 spans 14 residues. The chain's CDR3 is CASSPLGGPYGYTF. As DNA, the CDR3 is TGTGCCAGCAGTCCCCTGGGGGGACCCTATGGCTACACCTTC.

The chain links TRBV30 to TRBJ2-3, with 8 nucleotides matching TRBD1. The CDR3 sequence is 15 residues long. Germline CDR1 reads GTSNPN; CDR2 reads SVGIG (reference sequence). V trimming: 4 bases; J trimming: 1 base; junction bases outside the gene matches: 7. CDR3 coding DNA: TGTGCCTGGACAGGGGGCAACCTTGGCACAGATACGCAGTATTTT. This encodes CAWTGGNLGTDTQYF.

The V and J genes are TRBV5-8 and TRBJ2-7; TRBD2 might be the D (6 bases). This CDR3 has 15 amino acids. Trimming removed 2 bases at V and 1 base at J, with 13 bases between. Germline V CDR1 and CDR2: SGHTS, YDEGEE. This CDR3 reads CASSFRAAGSYEQYV. CDR3 nucleotide sequence: TGTGCCAGCAGCTTCCGCGCGGCGGGGTCCTACGAGCAGTACGTC.

The CDR3, as DNA: TGTGCCAGCAGCCCGACTAGCGCCAGCACAGATACGCAGTATTTT. Its protein is CASSPTSASTDTQYF. The V gene is TRBV3-1 (or the pseudogene TRBV3-2), the J gene TRBJ2-3; 8 bases are a match to TRBD2. Germline V gene lookup returns CDR1 LGHDT and CDR2 YNNKEL (reference sequence). The ends lost 4 bases at V and 0 bases at J; junction bases unmatched: 3. The CDR3 length is 15 residues.

V usage is TRBV11-2 and J usage is TRBJ2-1, with no clear D. This CDR3 is built from 12 residues. Germline V gene sequence: CDR1 SGHAT, CDR2 FQNNGV. Trimming removed 6 bases at V and 11 bases at J, with 14 bases between. The CDR3 reads CASSPRDTQQFF. In nucleotides, the CDR3 is TGTGCCAGCAGTCCAAGAGACACCCAGCAGTTCTTC.

The chain employs TRBV10-1 and TRBJ2-7, with D perhaps matching TRBD1 (7 bases). Per the germline V gene, CDR1 is WNHNN and CDR2 is SYGVQD (reference sequence). CDR3 length: 16 residues. Trimming removed 2 bases from V and 0 bases from J, with 14 bases in between. The CDR3 DNA sequence: TGCGCCAGCAGTGAGGTGGGGGGACAGAGCTCCTACGAGCAGTACTTC. Translating gives CASSEVGGQSSYEQYF.

This chain links TRBV3-1 (or the pseudogene TRBV3-2) with TRBJ2-7; D is perhaps TRBD2 (6 bases). V was clipped by 4 bases and J by 3 bases, with 19 bases between them. Looked up from germline, CDR1 is LGHDT and CDR2 is YNNKEL (reference sequence). The CDR3 loop spans 16 amino acids. CDR3 in DNA: TGTGCCAGCAGCCCCCCCGGCGGGATAAACATCTACGAGCAGTACTTC. Its protein product is CASSPPGGINIYEQYF.

This clone has only a few counts. The rearrangement links TRBV19 to TRBJ1-3; no clear D gene. The CDR3 has 12 amino acids. The germline V gene encodes CDR1 LNHDA and CDR2 SQIVND (reference sequence). Trimming left V 4 bases short and J 7 bases short, with 8 bases between. Here the CDR3 reads CASSTSTNTIYF. CDR3 coding DNA: TGTGCCAGTAGTACCAGTACGAACACCATATATTTT.

Remarks on this clone: At the DNA level, this CDR3 is encoded by other sequences in the same sample as well. The chain carries TRBV10-3 and TRBJ1-2; D perhaps matches TRBD1 (5 bases). Between the trimmed V and J ends, which lost 6 bases and 0 bases, there was a span of 14 bases. Germline loops: CDR1 ENHRY, CDR2 SYGVKD. This CDR3 is built from 15 residues. The CDR3 DNA reads TGTGCCATCAGCGAAAAAGACAGAGCTAACTATGGCTACACCTTC. Its translation is CAISEKDRANYGYTF.

This clone was recorded a few times. V is TRBV30 and J is TRBJ1-6; 7 nucleotides line up with TRBD1. V lost 3 bases and J lost 7; bases outside the gene matches: 6. Germline V gives CDR1 GTSNPN, CDR2 SVGIG (reference sequence). This CDR3 is 14 amino acids long. Here the CDR3 reads CAWRGGQSNSPLHF. In DNA, the CDR3 is TGTGCCTGGAGAGGGGGACAGTCAAATTCACCCCTCCACTTT.

The J gene is TRBJ2-7, the V gene TRBV5-5; possibly TRBD1 for D (6 bases). The V gene's germline CDR1 is SGHKS and CDR2 YYEKEE (reference sequence). The ends were cut back, 6 bases at V and 0 bases at J, with 16 bases in the middle. The CDR3 length is 15 residues. CDR3 amino acids: CASTPHRASSYEQYF. For the CDR3, the DNA is TGTGCCAGCACCCCCCACAGGGCCAGCTCCTACGAGCAGTACTTC.